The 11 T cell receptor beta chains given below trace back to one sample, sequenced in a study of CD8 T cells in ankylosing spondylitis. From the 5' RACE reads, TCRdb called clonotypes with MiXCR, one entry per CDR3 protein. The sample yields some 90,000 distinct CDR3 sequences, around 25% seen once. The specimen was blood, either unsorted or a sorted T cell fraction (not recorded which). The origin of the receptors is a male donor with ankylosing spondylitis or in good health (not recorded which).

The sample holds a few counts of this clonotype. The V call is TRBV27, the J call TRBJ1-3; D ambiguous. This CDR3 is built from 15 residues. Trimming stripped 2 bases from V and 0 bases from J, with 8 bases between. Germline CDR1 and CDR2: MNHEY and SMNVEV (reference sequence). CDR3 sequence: CASSLRHLSGNTIYF. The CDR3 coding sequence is TGTGCCAGCAGTTTACGACATCTCTCTGGAAACACCATATATTTT.

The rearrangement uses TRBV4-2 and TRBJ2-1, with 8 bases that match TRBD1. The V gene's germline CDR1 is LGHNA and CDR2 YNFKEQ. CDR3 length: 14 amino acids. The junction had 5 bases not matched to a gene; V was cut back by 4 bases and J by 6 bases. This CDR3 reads CASSPGQVSNEQFF. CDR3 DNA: TGTGCCAGCAGCCCGGGACAGGTGAGCAATGAGCAGTTCTTC.

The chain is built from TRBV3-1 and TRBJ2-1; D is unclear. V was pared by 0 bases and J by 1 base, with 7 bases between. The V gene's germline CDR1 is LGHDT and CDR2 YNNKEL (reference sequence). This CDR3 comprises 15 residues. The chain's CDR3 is CASSQEVVSYNEQFF. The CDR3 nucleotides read TGTGCCAGCAGCCAAGAGGTAGTATCCTACAATGAGCAGTTCTTC.

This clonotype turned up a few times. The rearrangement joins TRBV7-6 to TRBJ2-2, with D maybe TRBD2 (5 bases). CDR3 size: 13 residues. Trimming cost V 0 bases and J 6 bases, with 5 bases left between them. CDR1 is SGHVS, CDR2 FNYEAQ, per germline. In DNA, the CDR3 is TGTGCCAGCAGCTTAGCGCGGGCCGGGGAGCTGTTTTTT. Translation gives CASSLARAGELFF.

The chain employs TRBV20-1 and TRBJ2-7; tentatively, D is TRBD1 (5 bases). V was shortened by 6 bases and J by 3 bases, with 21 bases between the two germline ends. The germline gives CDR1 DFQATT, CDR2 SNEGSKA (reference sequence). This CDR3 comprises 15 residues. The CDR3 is CSAAPLSSGHYEQYF. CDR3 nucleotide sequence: TGCAGTGCCGCTCCCCTCTCTTCAGGACACTACGAGCAGTACTTC.

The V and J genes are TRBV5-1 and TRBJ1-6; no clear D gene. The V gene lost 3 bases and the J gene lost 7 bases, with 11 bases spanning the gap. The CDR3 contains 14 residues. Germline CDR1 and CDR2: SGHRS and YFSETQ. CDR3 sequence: CASSSGVENSPLHF. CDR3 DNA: TGCGCCAGCAGCTCCGGGGTCGAGAATTCACCCCTCCACTTT.

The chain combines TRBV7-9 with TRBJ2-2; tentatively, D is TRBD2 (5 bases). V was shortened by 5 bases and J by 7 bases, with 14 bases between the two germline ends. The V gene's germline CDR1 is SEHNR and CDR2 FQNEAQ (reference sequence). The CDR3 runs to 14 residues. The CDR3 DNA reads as TGTGCCAGCAGCCCCGGCCGGGATAGCGGGGAGCTGTTTTTT. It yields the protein CASSPGRDSGELFF.

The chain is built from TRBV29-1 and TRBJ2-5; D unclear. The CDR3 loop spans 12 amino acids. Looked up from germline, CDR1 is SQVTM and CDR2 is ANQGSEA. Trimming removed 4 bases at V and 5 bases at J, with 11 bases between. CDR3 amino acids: CSVGRSSETQYF. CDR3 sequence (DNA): TGCAGCGTTGGTCGGTCGAGCGAGACCCAGTACTTC.

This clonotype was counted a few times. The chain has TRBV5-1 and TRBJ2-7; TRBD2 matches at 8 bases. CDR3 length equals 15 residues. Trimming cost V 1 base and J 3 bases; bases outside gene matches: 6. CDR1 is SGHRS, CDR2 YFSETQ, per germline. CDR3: CASSLYSGANYEQYV. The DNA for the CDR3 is TGCGCCAGCAGCTTGTATAGCGGGGCCAACTACGAGCAGTACGTC.

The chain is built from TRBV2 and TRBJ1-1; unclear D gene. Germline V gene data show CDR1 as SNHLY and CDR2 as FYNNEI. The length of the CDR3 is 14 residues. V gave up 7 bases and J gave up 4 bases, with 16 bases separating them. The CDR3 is CASNIQGSGTEAFF. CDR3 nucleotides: TGTGCCAGCAATATACAAGGTAGCGGCACTGAAGCTTTCTTT. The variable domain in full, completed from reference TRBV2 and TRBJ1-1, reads EPEVTQTPSHQVTQMGQEVILRCVPISNHLYFYWYRQILGQKVEFLVSFYNNEISEKSEIFDDQFSVERPDGSNFTLKIRSTKLEDSAMYFCASNIQGSGTEAFFGQGTRLTVV.

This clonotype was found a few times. The CDR3 spells CASSPAGSWYTEAFF. Here the CDR3 DNA reads TGTGCCAGCAGCCCCGCGGGTTCTTGGTACACTGAAGCTTTCTTT. The chain links TRBV7-9 to TRBJ1-1, with unresolved D. CDR1 is SEHNR and CDR2 is FQNEAQ in the germline V gene (reference sequence). There are 15 residues in the CDR3. Trimming took off 5 bases at V and 3 bases at J, with 16 bases between the two ends.